The clone carrying this T cell receptor (beta chain) appeared once. Sequenced by immunoSEQ multiplex PCR; TCRdb stores in-frame clones only, minus some. The profile shows tens of thousands of clones, just over 90% of them singletons. These data belong to a study of cytomegalovirus exposure and HLA in healthy donors. The length of the CDR3 is 14 residues. The germline V gene has CDR1 SNHLY and CDR2 FYNNEI. V was clipped by 5 bases and J by 5 bases; unmatched bases: 4. The chain combines TRBV2 with TRBJ2-2; TRBD2 aligns across 8 bases. The specimen was PBMCs. This clonotype was obtained from a woman aged 18-30 years in good health and CMV-seronegative. CDR3 nucleotide sequence: TGTGCCAGCAGTACCCGGGGGGGAACCGGGGAGCTGTTTTTT. Its translation: CASSTRGGTGELFF.